A selection of T cell receptor beta chains follows, all from one sample in a study of cytomegalovirus exposure and HLA in healthy donors. Using immunoSEQ multiplex PCR, the repertoire was profiled, and TCRdb retains in-frame clones only, with some absent. The top ten hold approximately 3.8% of the sample, which has 100,000 to 150,000 clones, roughly 70% seen once. Sequencing was done on a sample of PBMCs. The receptors were sampled from a man aged 30 to 45 in good health and CMV-seronegative. CDR3s leave out the opening cysteine and the closing phenylalanine or tryptophan. Each record gives: J gene, V gene, CDR3 protein.

TRBJ1-5 TRBV27 ASSSRQTGDQPQH
TRBJ2-7 TRBV19 ASSIGGRIEQY
TRBJ1-1 TRBV6-5 ASSFDRGGFTEAF
TRBJ1-4 TRBV9 ASSGAGGTNEKLF
TRBJ2-5 TRBV9 ASTPGGQQETQY
TRBJ2-3 TRBV6-6 AMSVTGATDTQY
TRBJ1-5 TRBV5-1 ASSSLGTENQPQH
TRBJ1-1 TRBV5-1 ASGSQGVTEAF
TRBJ1-2 TRBV6-1 ASRERRYRGNYGYT
TRBJ2-2 TRBV19 ASITGGVGELF
TRBJ1-4 TRBV28 ASSLKQGGIPKLF
TRBJ1-2 TRBV13 ASSSPRQGTYGYT
TRBJ2-3 TRBV6-6 ASRDVGARTDTQY
TRBJ1-3 TRBV6-6 ASVEQGVNTIY
TRBJ2-1 TRBV2 ASSEEASGVTPEYSYNEQF
TRBJ2-2 TRBV6-5 ASSYSELTGELF
TRBJ1-5 TRBV7-8 ASSARDRDQPQH
TRBJ1-2 TRBV7-9 ASSSGTGLIGYT
TRBJ2-2 TRBV7-2 ASTQLGQGVAGELF
TRBJ1-6 TRBV4-1 ASSQDHRFNSPLH
TRBJ2-3 TRBV5-5 ACREVRGTDTQY
TRBJ2-7 TRBV6-1 ASSEGRGEQY
TRBJ2-5 TRBV5-1 ASSFSGSETQY
TRBJ1-5 TRBV28 ASSWAWGGSNQPQH
TRBJ2-6 TRBV5-1 ASSVSTGSGANVLT